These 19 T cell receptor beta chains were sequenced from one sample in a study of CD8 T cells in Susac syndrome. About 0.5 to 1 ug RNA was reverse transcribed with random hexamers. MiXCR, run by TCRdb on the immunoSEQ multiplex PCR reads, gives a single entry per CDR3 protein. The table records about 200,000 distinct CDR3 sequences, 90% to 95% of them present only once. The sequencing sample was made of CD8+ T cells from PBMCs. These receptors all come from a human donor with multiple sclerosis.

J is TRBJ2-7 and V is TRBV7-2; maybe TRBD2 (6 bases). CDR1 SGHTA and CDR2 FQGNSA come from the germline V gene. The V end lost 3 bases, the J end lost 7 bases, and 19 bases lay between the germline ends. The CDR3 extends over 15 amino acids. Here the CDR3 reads CASSLSGSEGGEQYF. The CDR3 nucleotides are TGTGCCAGCAGCTTGAGCGGGTCGGAGGGAGGAGAGCAGTACTTC.

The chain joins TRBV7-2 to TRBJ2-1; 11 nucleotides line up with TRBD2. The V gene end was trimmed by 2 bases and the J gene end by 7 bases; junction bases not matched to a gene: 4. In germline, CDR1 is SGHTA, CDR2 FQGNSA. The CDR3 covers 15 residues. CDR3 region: CASSLLAGGENEQFF. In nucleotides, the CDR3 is TGTGCCAGCAGCTTACTAGCGGGAGGTGAGAATGAGCAGTTCTTC.

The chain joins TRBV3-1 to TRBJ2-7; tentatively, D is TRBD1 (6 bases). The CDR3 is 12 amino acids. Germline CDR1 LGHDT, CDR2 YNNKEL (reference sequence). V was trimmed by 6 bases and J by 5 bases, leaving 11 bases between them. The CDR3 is CASSGQRDEQYF. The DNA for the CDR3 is TGTGCCAGCAGTGGACAGAGGGACGAGCAGTACTTC.

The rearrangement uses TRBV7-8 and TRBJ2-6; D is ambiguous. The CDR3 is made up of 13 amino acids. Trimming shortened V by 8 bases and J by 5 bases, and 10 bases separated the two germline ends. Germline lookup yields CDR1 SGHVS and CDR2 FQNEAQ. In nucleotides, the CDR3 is TGTGCCAGCGCCGAGACTCGGGCCAACGTCCTGACTTTC. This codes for CASAETRANVLTF.

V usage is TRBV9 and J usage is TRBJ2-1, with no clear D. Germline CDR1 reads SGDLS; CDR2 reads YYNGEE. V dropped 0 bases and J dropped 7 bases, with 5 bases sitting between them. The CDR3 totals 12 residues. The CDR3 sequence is CASSVGWNEQFF. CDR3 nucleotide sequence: TGTGCCAGCAGCGTAGGATGGAATGAGCAGTTCTTC.

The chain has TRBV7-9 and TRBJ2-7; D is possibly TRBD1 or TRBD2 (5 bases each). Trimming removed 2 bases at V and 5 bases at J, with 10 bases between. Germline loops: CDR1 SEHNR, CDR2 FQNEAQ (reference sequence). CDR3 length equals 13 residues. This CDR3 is CASSLPGSHEQYF. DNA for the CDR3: TGTGCCAGCAGCTTACCAGGGAGCCACGAGCAGTACTTC.

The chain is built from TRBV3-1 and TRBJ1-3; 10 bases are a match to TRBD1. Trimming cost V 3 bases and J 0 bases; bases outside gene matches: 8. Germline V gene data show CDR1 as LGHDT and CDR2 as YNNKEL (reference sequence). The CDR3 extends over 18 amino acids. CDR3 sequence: CASSQLWTGGLSGNTIYF. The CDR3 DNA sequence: TGTGCCAGCAGCCAGCTTTGGACAGGGGGGCTCTCTGGAAACACCATATATTTT.

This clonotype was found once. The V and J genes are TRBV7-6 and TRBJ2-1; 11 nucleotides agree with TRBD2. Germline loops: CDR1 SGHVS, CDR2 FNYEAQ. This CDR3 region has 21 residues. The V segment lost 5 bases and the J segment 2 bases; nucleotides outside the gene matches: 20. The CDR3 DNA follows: TGTGCCAGCAGCCCAACCCCCGGTTTAGCGGGAGGGCCTAACCCCTACAATGAGCAGTTCTTC. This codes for CASSPTPGLAGGPNPYNEQFF.

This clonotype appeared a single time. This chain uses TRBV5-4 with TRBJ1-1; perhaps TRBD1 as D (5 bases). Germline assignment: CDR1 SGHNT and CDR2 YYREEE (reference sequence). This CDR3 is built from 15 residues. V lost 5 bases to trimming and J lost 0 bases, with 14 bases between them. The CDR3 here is CASRTTGAMNTEAFF. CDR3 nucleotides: TGTGCCAGCAGGACAACAGGCGCGATGAACACTGAAGCTTTCTTT.

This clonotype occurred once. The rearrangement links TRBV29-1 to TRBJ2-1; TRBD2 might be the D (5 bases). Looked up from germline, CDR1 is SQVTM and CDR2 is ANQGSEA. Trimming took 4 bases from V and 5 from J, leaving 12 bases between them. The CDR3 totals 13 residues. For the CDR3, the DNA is TGCAGCGTTGTAGCCGGGGTCCACAATGAGCAGTTCTTC. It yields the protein CSVVAGVHNEQFF.

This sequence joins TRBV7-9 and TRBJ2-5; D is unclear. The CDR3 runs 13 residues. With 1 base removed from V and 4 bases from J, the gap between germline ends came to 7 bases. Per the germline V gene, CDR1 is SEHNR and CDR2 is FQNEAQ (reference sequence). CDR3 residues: CASSLVLTETQYF. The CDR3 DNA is TGTGCCAGCAGCTTAGTCCTAACAGAGACCCAGTACTTC.

The CDR3 loop is CSVRGRSEAFF. The CDR3 coding sequence is TGCAGCGTCCGAGGCAGGTCTGAAGCTTTCTTT. This chain links TRBV29-1 with TRBJ1-1; D is undetermined. V lost 6 bases and J lost 6, with 11 bases in between. Germline V gives CDR1 SQVTM, CDR2 ANQGSEA. The CDR3 runs 11 residues.

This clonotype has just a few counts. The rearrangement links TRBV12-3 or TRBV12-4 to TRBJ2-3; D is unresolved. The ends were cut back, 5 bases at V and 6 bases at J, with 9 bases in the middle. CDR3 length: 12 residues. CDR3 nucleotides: TGTGCCAGCAGTCCTCTCGGCGATACGCAGTATTTT. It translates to CASSPLGDTQYF.

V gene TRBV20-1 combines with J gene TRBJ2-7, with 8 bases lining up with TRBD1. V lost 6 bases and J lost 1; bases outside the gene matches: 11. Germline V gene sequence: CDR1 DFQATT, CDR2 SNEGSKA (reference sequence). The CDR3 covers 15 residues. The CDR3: CSARASDRASYEQYF. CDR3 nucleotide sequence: TGCAGTGCCAGGGCTTCGGACAGGGCGTCCTACGAGCAGTACTTC.

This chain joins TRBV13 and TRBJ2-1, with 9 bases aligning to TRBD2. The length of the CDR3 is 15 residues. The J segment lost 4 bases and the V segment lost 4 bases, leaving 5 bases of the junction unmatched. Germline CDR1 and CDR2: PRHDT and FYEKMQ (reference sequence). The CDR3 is CASSSSSGNYNEQFF. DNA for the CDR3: TGTGCCAGCAGCTCCTCTAGCGGGAATTACAATGAGCAGTTCTTC.

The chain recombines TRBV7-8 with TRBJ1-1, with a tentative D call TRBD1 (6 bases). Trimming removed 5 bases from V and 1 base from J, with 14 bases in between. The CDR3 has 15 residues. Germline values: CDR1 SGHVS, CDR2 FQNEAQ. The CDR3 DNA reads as TGTGCCAGCAGCCCGTCTTGGACAGCGAACACTGAAGCTTTCTTT. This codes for CASSPSWTANTEAFF. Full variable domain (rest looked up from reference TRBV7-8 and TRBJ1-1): GAGVSQSPRYKVAKRGQDVALRCDPISGHVSLFWYQQALGQGPEFLTYFQNEAQLDKSGLPSDRFFAERPEGSVSTLKIQRTQQEDSAVYLCASSPSWTANTEAFFGQGTRLTVV.

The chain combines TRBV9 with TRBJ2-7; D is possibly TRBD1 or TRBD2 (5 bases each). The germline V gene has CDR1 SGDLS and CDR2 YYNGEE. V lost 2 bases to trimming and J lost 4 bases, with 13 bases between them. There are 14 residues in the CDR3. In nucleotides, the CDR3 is TGTGCCAGCAGCGTGTCCCAGGGAGAATACGAGCAGTACTTC. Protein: CASSVSQGEYEQYF. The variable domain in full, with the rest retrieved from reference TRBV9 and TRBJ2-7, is DSGVTQTPKHLITATGQRVTLRCSPRSGDLSVYWYQQSLDQGLQFLIQYYNGEERAKGNILERFSAQQFPDLHSELNLSSLELGDSALYFCASSVSQGEYEQYFGPGTRLTVT.

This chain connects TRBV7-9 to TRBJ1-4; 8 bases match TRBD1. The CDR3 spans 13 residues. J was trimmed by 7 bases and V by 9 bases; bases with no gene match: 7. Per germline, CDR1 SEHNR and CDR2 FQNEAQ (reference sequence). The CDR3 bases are TGTGCCAGTGCCGGGACAGGCAGTGAAAAACTGTTTTTT. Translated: CASAGTGSEKLFF.

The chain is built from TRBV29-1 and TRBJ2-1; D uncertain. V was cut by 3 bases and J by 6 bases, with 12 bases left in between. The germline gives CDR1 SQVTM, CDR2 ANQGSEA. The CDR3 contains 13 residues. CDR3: CSVERRTVNEQFF. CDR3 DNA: TGCAGCGTTGAGAGACGGACGGTCAATGAGCAGTTCTTC.